These 5 T cell receptor beta chains originate from one sample sequenced in a study of control samples from healthy donors and cancer patients. Profiled with immunoSEQ multiplex PCR; TCRdb holds only in-frame clones, not every one. Here the sample spans about 150,000 clones, roughly 94% being singletons. Sequencing was performed on PBMCs. Receptor source: a man aged 60-69 years with colorectal cancer.

For this clone: In the same sample, other DNA sequences code for this CDR3. This chain connects TRBV6-2 or TRBV6-3 to TRBJ1-1; TRBD1 aligns across 7 bases. Germline V lookup: CDR1 MNHEY, CDR2 SVGEGT. V dropped 4 bases and J dropped 0; count of bases not matched to a gene: 2. This CDR3 region has 14 residues. CDR3 sequence reads: CASSSDRLNTEAFF. The CDR3 region has the DNA TGTGCCAGCAGTTCGGACAGGTTGAACACTGAAGCTTTCTTT.

The chain is built from TRBV7-2 and TRBJ2-5, with D possibly TRBD2 on 5 matching bases. The CDR3 sequence is 14 residues long. V was pared by 2 bases and J by 1 base, with 8 bases between. Germline V lookup: CDR1 SGHTA, CDR2 FQGNSA. The CDR3 sequence is CASSLNGLQETQYF. As DNA, the CDR3 is TGTGCCAGCAGCTTAAACGGACTCCAAGAGACCCAGTACTTC. Combining the CDR3 with reference TRBV7-2 and TRBJ2-5 gives the whole variable domain GAGVSQSPSNKVTEKGKDVELRCDPISGHTALYWYRQSLGQGLEFLIYFQGNSAPDKSGLPSDRFSAERTGGSVSTLTIQRTQQEDSAVYLCASSLNGLQETQYFGPGTRLLVL.

The rearrangement links TRBV19 to TRBJ1-3; D ambiguous. Trimming took off 1 base at V and 1 base at J, with 2 bases between the two ends. CDR1 LNHDA and CDR2 SQIVND come from the germline V gene (reference sequence). The CDR3 extends over 13 amino acids. The CDR3 loop reads CASSIGSGNTIYF. CDR3 coding DNA: TGTGCCAGTAGTATAGGATCTGGAAACACCATATATTTT.

V usage is TRBV6-5 and J usage is TRBJ1-6, with D possibly TRBD1 on 5 matching bases. Germline-derived CDR1 and CDR2 are MNHEY and SVGAGI. V lost 6 bases and J 6 bases, leaving 12 bases between the germline ends. The CDR3 totals 14 residues. This CDR3 reads CASRTGTSNSPLHF. CDR3 DNA: TGTGCCAGCAGGACCGGGACGTCTAATTCACCCCTCCACTTT.

This chain uses TRBV18 with TRBJ2-5; unclear D gene. With 4 bases removed from V and 2 bases from J, the gap between germline ends came to 8 bases. CDR1 and CDR2 (germline): KGHSH, LQKENI. CDR3 length: 13 residues. The CDR3 sequence: CASSLSLQETQYF. CDR3 sequence (DNA): TGTGCCAGCTCACTTTCGTTACAAGAGACCCAGTACTTC.